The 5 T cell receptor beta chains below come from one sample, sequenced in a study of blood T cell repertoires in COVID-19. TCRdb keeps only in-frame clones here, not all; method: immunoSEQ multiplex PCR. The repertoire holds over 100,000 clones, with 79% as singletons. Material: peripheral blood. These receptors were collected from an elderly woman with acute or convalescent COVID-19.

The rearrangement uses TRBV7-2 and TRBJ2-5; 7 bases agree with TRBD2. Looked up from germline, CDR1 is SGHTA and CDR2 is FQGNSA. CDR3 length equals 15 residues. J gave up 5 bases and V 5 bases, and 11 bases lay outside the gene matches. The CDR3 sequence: CASSPEGGRVETQYF. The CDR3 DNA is TGTGCCAGCAGCCCTGAGGGTGGGAGGGTGGAGACCCAGTACTTC.

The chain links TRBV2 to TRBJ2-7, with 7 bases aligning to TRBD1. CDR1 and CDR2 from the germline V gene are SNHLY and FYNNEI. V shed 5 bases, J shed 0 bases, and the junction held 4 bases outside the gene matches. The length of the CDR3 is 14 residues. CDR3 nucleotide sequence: TGTGCCAGCAGTACTGACAGGGTCTCCTACGAGCAGTACTTC. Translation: CASSTDRVSYEQYF.

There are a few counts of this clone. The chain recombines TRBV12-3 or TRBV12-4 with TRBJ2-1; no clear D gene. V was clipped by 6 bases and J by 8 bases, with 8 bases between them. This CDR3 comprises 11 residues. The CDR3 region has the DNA TGTGCCAGCAGCTACTGGTATGAGCAGTTCTTC. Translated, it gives CASSYWYEQFF.

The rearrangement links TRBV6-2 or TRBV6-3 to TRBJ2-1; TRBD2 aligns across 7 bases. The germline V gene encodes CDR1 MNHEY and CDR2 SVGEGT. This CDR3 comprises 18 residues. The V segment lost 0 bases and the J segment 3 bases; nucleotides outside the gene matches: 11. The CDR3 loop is CASSYSRRSLADYNEQFF. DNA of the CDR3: TGTGCCAGCAGTTACTCGAGGAGGAGCCTAGCGGACTACAATGAGCAGTTCTTC.

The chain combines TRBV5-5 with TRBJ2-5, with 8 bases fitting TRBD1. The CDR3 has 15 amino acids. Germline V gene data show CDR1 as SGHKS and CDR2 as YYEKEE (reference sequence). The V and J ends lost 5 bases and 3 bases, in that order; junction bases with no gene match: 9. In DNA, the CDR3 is TGTGCCAGCAGTTCCACATCGACAGGGGAAGAGACCCAGTACTTC. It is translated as CASSSTSTGEETQYF.